Below, 15 T cell receptor beta chains from the same sample are listed, as sequenced in a study of cytotoxic CD8 clonotypes in ibrutinib-treated CLL (dated by TCRdb to the early 2020s). The library was obtained by the immunoSEQ multiplex PCR assay. TCRdb obtained this table from immuneACCESS and retained in-frame rearrangements with V and J assigned. These tables miss some clones; where compared with another copy, unresolved V genes account for less than half of the shortfall, and the remainder is unexplained. The sample records some 130,000 clones, 70% to 90% of which are singletons. The top ten clonotypes cover over 2% of the sample. Explained via the paper, the time point label denotes: approximately 25 months on ibrutinib. Sequenced here: PBMCs, sampled after 24 months of ibrutinib treatment. These TCRs come from a human donor with chronic lymphocytic leukemia.

This chain uses TRBV7-2 with TRBJ1-4; D gene ambiguous. Trimming pared 2 bases from V and 1 base from J, leaving 11 bases between. CDR3 length: 16 residues. The germline gives CDR1 SGHTA, CDR2 FQGNSA. CDR3 nucleotide sequence: TGTGCCAGCAGCTTAAAGACGGCAGTAACTAATGAAAAACTGTTTTTT. The encoded protein is CASSLKTAVTNEKLFF. The full variable domain, its missing parts supplied by reference TRBV7-2 and TRBJ1-4, is GAGVSQSPSNKVTEKGKDVELRCDPISGHTALYWYRQSLGQGLEFLIYFQGNSAPDKSGLPSDRFSAERTGGSVSTLTIQRTQQEDSAVYLCASSLKTAVTNEKLFFGSGTQLSVL.

The rearrangement uses TRBV4-3 and TRBJ2-7, with D perhaps TRBD1 (5 bases). The CDR3 consists of 15 residues. The V gene lost 3 bases and the J gene lost 7 bases, with 19 bases spanning the gap. Germline V lookup: CDR1 LGHNA, CDR2 YSLEER. CDR3 in amino acids: CASSQLRQKGEEQYF. Here the CDR3 DNA reads TGCGCCAGCAGCCAGCTCCGACAGAAAGGGGAAGAGCAGTACTTC.

The V call is TRBV2, the J call TRBJ2-7; D not certain. Trimming cost V 6 bases and J 2 bases, with 11 bases left between them. Germline V lookup: CDR1 SNHLY, CDR2 FYNNEI. This CDR3 spans 13 amino acids. The CDR3 sequence is CASRSPNPYEQYF. In DNA, the CDR3 is TGTGCCAGCAGGAGCCCCAATCCCTACGAGCAGTACTTC.

The gene calls are TRBV28 and TRBJ2-7, with 9 bases fitting TRBD2. V shed 1 base, J shed 4 bases, and the junction held 5 bases outside the gene matches. The CDR3 length is 15 residues. Germline V gene lookup returns CDR1 MDHEN and CDR2 SYDVKM. CDR3 region: CASSLSSSGMYEQYF. The CDR3 region has the DNA TGTGCCAGCAGTTTATCGTCTAGCGGGATGTACGAGCAGTACTTC.

This clone was detected only once. The chain employs TRBV11-2 and TRBJ2-7; perhaps TRBD1 as D (6 bases). The germline CDR1 and CDR2 sequences are SGHAT and FQNNGV. Between the trimmed V and J ends, which lost 6 bases and 0 bases, there was a span of 9 bases. This CDR3 is 13 amino acids long. The CDR3 sequence is CASRDRNSYEQYF. In DNA form, the CDR3 reads TGTGCCAGCAGGGACAGAAACTCCTACGAGCAGTACTTC.

The V gene is TRBV18, the J gene TRBJ1-5; D uncertain. The CDR3 covers 13 residues. Trimming pared 2 bases from V and 7 bases from J, leaving 9 bases between. The germline V gene has CDR1 KGHSH and CDR2 LQKENI. CDR3 sequence: CASSPDWEQPQHF. The CDR3 DNA follows: TGTGCCAGCTCACCAGATTGGGAACAGCCCCAGCATTTT. The complete variable domain, with remaining parts taken from reference TRBV18 and TRBJ1-5, reads NAGVMQNPRHLVRRRGQEARLRCSPMKGHSHVYWYRQLPEEGLKFMVYLQKENIIDESGMPKERFSAEFPKEGPSILRIQQVVRGDSAAYFCASSPDWEQPQHFGDGTRLSIL.

V is TRBV5-4 and J is TRBJ2-7; D uncertain. Trimming stripped 1 base from V and 0 bases from J, with 5 bases between. Germline V CDR1 and CDR2: SGHNT, YYREEE (reference sequence). This CDR3 is 13 amino acids long. This chain's CDR3 is CASSLHSSYEQYF. The CDR3 nucleotides read TGTGCCAGCAGCTTGCACAGCTCCTACGAGCAGTACTTC.

CDR3 DNA sequence: TGCAGTGCTATTTTCGGCGAGCAGTACTTC. This codes for CSAIFGEQYF. This chain links TRBV20-1 with TRBJ2-7; D remains ambiguous. Trimming stripped 4 bases from V and 6 bases from J, with 7 bases between. The CDR3 runs to 10 residues. Germline values: CDR1 DFQATT, CDR2 SNEGSKA (reference sequence).

Worth noting for this clone: The junction and the germline gene differ at one end; a read error may be behind it. The chain couples TRBV7-2 to TRBJ2-1, with D possibly being TRBD2 (6 bases). Germline V CDR1 and CDR2: SGHTA, FQGNSA. The CDR3 is 14 amino acids. CDR3 sequence: CASTLTGVQGEQFF. CDR3 sequence (DNA): TGTGCCAGCACCTTAACGGGGGTGCAGGGTGAGCAGTTCTTC.

The chain uses TRBV19 and TRBJ2-7; D is perhaps TRBD1 or TRBD2 (5 bases each). The CDR3 extends over 16 amino acids. Germline CDR1 is LNHDA and CDR2 is SQIVND (reference sequence). V was cut by 6 bases and J by 0 bases, with 18 bases left in between. The CDR3 nucleotides read TGTGCCAGTAGCCTGAGTGGTCAGGGACCCTCCTACGAGCAGTACTTC. It yields the protein CASSLSGQGPSYEQYF.

The chain links TRBV4-1 to TRBJ1-5; TRBD1 agrees at 9 bases. The germline V gene has CDR1 MGHRA and CDR2 YSYEKL. The CDR3 totals 16 residues. The V segment lost 4 bases and the J segment 6 bases; nucleotides outside the gene matches: 10. The CDR3 protein is CASSRFGTGRGQPQHF. In nucleotides, the CDR3 is TGCGCCAGCAGCCGCTTCGGGACAGGGAGGGGTCAGCCCCAGCATTTT.

This chain uses TRBV7-6 with TRBJ2-1; D is tentatively TRBD1 or TRBD2 (5 bases each). This CDR3 is built from 15 residues. Germline V gives CDR1 SGHVS, CDR2 FNYEAQ. Trimming took 1 base from V and 4 from J, leaving 11 bases between them. The CDR3 protein is CASSLGQGAYNEQFF. The DNA for the CDR3 is TGTGCCAGCAGCTTAGGGCAGGGAGCTTACAATGAGCAGTTCTTC.

The V gene is TRBV10-3, the J gene TRBJ2-7, with 13 bases aligning to TRBD2. The CDR3 has 18 residues. Germline V lookup: CDR1 ENHRY, CDR2 SYGVKD. Trimming removed 4 bases from V and 0 bases from J; junction bases left unmatched: 9. The CDR3 DNA reads as TGTGCCATCAGTGTCAGACTAGCGGGGGGCGGGAGCTCCTACGAGCAGTACTTC. Protein: CAISVRLAGGGSSYEQYF.

The V call is TRBV5-1, the J call TRBJ2-7, with TRBD2 identical over 8 bases. Germline V gene lookup returns CDR1 SGHRS and CDR2 YFSETQ. The CDR3 runs to 15 residues. V trimming: 2 bases; J trimming: 6 bases; junction bases outside the gene matches: 10. CDR3 DNA sequence: TGCGCCAGCAGCTTAGCTAGCGGGTCGGCGCGCGAGCAGTACTTC. Translating gives CASSLASGSAREQYF.

This chain's CDR3 is CAISKAGTGTYEQYF. The CDR3 region has the DNA TGTGCCATCAGTAAGGCCGGGACAGGGACCTACGAGCAGTACTTC. The chain employs TRBV10-3 and TRBJ2-7, with 9 bases that match TRBD1. The trim removed 5 bases at V and 2 bases at J, leaving 7 bases unmatched. This CDR3 contains 15 residues. Germline CDR1 ENHRY, CDR2 SYGVKD.